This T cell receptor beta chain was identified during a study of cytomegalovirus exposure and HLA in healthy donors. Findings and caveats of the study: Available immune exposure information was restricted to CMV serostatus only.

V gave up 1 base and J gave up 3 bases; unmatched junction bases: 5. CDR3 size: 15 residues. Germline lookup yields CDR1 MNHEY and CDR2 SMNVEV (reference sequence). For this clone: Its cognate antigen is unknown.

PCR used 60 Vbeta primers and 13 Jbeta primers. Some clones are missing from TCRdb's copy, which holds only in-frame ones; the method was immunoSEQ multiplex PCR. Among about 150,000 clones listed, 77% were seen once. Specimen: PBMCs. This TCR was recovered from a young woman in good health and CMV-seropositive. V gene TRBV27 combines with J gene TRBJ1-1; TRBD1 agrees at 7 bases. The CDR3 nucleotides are TGTGCCAGCAGTTTATTGACAGGGATGGACACTGAAGCTTTCTTT. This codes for CASSLLTGMDTEAFF.